The clone carrying this T cell receptor (beta chain) was found a few times. This entry comes from a study of blood T cells in healthy people across ages. Study details: Per two T cells, about one barcoded beta molecule was captured through template switching.

With 0 bases removed from V and 2 bases from J, the gap between germline ends came to 7 bases. Germline V gene data show CDR1 as MNHEY and CDR2 as SVGAGI. The CDR3 is 14 amino acids. Primers used in a second PCR of about 6 to 11 cycles were a sample-barcoded 5' primer and a J-beta primer mix. MiXCR, applied by TCRdb to the 5' RACE reads, yields one record per CDR3 protein. The data hold approximately 940,000 distinct CDR3 sequences, with 40% to 60% observed a single time. This clonotype originated in a young man in good health. This chain connects TRBV6-5 to TRBJ1-1; D is unresolved. Sequenced input: blood. The CDR3 DNA reads TGTGCCAGCAGTTACTCGGCAGGAAACACTGAAGCTTTCTTT. Its protein is CASSYSAGNTEAFF.